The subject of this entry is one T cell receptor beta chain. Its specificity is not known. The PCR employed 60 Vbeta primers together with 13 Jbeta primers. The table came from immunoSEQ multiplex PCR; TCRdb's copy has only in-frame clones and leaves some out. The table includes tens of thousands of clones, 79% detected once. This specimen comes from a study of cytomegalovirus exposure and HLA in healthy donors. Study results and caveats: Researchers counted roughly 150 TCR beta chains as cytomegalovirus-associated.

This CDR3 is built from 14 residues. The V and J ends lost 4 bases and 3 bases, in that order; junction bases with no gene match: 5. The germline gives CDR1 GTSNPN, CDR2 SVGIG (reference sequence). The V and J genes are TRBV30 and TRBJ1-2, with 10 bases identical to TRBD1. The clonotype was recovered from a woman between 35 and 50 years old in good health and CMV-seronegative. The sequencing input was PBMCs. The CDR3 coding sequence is TGTGCCTGGAAAGGACAGGGGGTGTACTATGGCTACACCTTC. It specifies CAWKGQGVYYGYTF.